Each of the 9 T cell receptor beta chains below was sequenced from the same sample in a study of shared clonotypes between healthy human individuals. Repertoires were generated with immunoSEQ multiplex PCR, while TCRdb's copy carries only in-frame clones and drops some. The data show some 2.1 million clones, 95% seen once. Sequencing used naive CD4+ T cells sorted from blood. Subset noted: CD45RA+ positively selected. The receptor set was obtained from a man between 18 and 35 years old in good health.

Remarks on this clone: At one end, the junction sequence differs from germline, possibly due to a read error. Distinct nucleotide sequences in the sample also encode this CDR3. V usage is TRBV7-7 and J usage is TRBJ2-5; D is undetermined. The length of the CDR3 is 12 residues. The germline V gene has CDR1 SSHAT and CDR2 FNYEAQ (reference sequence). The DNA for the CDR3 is TGTGCTAGCAGCTTAAATGGGGAGACCCAGTACTTC. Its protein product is CASSLNGETQYF.

The CDR3 DNA reads as TGTGCCAGCAGCTTGGGAGGGACAGGGGGGTACGAGCAGTACTTC. It yields the protein CASSLGGTGGYEQYF. The rearrangement uses TRBV5-6 and TRBJ2-7; 11 bases are a match to TRBD1. Per the germline V gene, CDR1 is SGHDT and CDR2 is YYEEEE. Losses at the gene ends were 0 bases for V and 4 bases for J; bases not matched to a gene: 3. The CDR3 consists of 15 residues.

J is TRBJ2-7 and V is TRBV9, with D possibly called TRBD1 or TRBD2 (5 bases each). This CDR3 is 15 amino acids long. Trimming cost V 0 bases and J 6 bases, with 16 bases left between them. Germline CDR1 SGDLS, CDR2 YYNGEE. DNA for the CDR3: TGTGCCAGCAGCGTAGGGGGGATGAAAACTTCCGAGCAGTACTTC. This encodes CASSVGGMKTSEQYF.

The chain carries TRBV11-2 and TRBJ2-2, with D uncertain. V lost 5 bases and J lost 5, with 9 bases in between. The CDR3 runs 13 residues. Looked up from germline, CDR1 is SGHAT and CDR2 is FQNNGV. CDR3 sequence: CASSRDGTGELFF. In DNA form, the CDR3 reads TGTGCCAGCAGCAGGGATGGGACCGGGGAGCTGTTTTTT.

The CDR3 here is CASSLWTGKQETQYF. In DNA, the CDR3 is TGTGCCAGCAGCTTGTGGACAGGGAAGCAAGAGACCCAGTACTTC. The rearrangement uses TRBV5-8 and TRBJ2-5; 8 bases match TRBD1. V shed 1 base, J shed 2 bases, and the junction held 4 bases outside the gene matches. Germline CDR1 reads SGHTS; CDR2 reads YDEGEE. CDR3 size: 15 residues.

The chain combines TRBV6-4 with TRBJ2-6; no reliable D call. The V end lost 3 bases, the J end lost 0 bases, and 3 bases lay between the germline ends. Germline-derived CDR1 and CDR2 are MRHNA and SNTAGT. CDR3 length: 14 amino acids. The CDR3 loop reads CASSDLSGANVLTF. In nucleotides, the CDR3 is TGTGCCAGCAGTGATCTCTCTGGGGCCAACGTCCTGACTTTC.

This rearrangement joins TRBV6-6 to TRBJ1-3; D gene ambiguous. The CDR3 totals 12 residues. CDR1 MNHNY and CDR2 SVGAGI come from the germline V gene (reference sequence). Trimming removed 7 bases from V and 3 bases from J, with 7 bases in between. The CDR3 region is CASISFGNTIYF. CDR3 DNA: TGTGCCAGCATTAGTTTTGGAAACACCATATATTTT.

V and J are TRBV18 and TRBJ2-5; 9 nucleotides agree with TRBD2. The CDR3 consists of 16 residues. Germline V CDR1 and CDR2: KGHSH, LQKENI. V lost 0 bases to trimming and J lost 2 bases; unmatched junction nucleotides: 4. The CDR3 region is CASSPPAGGLQETQYF. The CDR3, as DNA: TGTGCCAGCTCACCACCGGCGGGAGGGCTTCAAGAGACCCAGTACTTC.

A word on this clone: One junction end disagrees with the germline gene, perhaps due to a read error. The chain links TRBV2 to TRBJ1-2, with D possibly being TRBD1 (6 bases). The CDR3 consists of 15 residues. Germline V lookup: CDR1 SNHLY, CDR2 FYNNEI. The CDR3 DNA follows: TGTGCCAGCAGAGAAGAGGACAGTGAAAACTATGGCTACACCTTC. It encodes CASREEDSENYGYTF.